These 4 T cell receptor beta chains share one sample of origin, sequenced in a study of control samples from healthy donors and cancer patients (dated by TCRdb to the early 2020s). Library preparation was by the immunoSEQ multiplex PCR assay. TCRdb re-hosts the immuneACCESS table, in-frame sequences only. Its copies lack some clones; in the studies checked, an unresolved V gene accounts for under half of them, and the cause for the rest is not known. The sample table contains about 160,000 clones; only one count was recorded for about 93% of them. The ten most abundant clones make up over 4% of the sample. The sequenced material came from blood. The receptors stem from a woman aged 60-75 years in good health.

This sequence joins TRBV5-6 and TRBJ2-7, with a tentative D call TRBD2 (6 bases). Deletions cut 1 base from V and 0 bases from J, with 8 bases between. The CDR3 contains 14 residues. Germline values: CDR1 SGHDT, CDR2 YYEEEE. DNA of the CDR3: TGTGCCAGCAGCTTGCCGGGGGTCTCCTACGAGCAGTACTTC. Encoded protein: CASSLPGVSYEQYF. The variable domain in full, completed from reference TRBV5-6 and TRBJ2-7, reads DAGVTQSPTHLIKTRGQQVTLRCSPKSGHDTVSWYQQALGQGPQFIFQYYEEEERQRGNFPDRFSGHQFPNYSSELNVNALLLGDSALYLCASSLPGVSYEQYFGPGTRLTVT.

The sample holds one count of this clone. J is TRBJ2-2 and V is TRBV15; 12 positions agree with TRBD1. This CDR3 contains 15 residues. With 8 bases clipped from V and 7 bases from J, the junction kept 8 bases outside the gene matches. The V gene's germline CDR1 is LNHNV and CDR2 YYDKDF (reference sequence). In DNA, the CDR3 is TGTGCCACCCAGACGGGACAGGGGGCCTTCGGGGAGCTGTTTTTT. Translation gives CATQTGQGAFGELFF.

The chain combines TRBV2 with TRBJ2-7; D is undetermined. V was cut by 6 bases and J by 0 bases, with 18 bases left in between. Germline values: CDR1 SNHLY, CDR2 FYNNEI. This CDR3 spans 16 amino acids. The CDR3 is CASRRLSIRTSYEQYF. The CDR3 nucleotides read TGTGCCAGCAGAAGACTGTCTATCAGAACCTCCTACGAGCAGTACTTC.

J is TRBJ2-2 and V is TRBV9; 7 nucleotides match TRBD1. J lost 4 bases, V lost 4 bases, and 4 bases had no gene match. Germline V gene data show CDR1 as SGDLS and CDR2 as YYNGEE. The length of the CDR3 is 14 residues. The CDR3 DNA sequence: TGTGCCAGCAGCTCGACAGGGACCACCGGGGAGCTGTTTTTT. This translates into CASSSTGTTGELFF.